Sequencing of this T cell receptor beta chain was carried out in a study of blood T cell repertoires in COVID-19. The overall study: PBMCs, B-cell-depleted T cells, or T cells provided the cDNA or gDNA that made up the material.

Patients from Seattle were sampled longitudinally, starting during active infection. As originally analysed: Researchers report that nucleated cell counts were estimated from reference gene primer amplification. TCRdb keeps only in-frame clones here, not all; method: immunoSEQ multiplex PCR. D and trimming come from the DNA, and the V and J calls and clone size come from that table. The sample lists 300,000 to 400,000 clones, roughly 90% occurring once. V was clipped by 4 bases and J by 5 bases; unmatched bases: 6. The CDR3 totals 15 residues. Germline values: CDR1 MNHEY, CDR2 SMNVEV (reference sequence).

The TCR comes from a young woman with COVID-19, enrolled during active disease. The specimen sequenced was peripheral blood. This chain joins TRBV27 and TRBJ2-2; 8 bases are shared with TRBD2. CDR3 in amino acids: CASSSGLEKTGELFF. The CDR3 coding sequence is TGTGCCAGCAGTTCGGGACTAGAGAAGACCGGGGAGCTGTTTTTT.